The rows below give T cell receptor beta chains drawn from one sample of a study of OX40 agonist ivuxolimab in advanced cancers. The assay was immunoSEQ multiplex PCR, and TCRdb's table has in-frame clones only and misses some. The data hold about 20,000 clones, with about 90% observed a single time. Sequenced here: CD4+ or CD8+ T cells sorted from blood, sampled in a trial of the OX40 agonist ivuxolimab. The receptors stem from an adult with an advanced solid tumor such as melanoma, head and neck, liver or kidney cancer. Each CDR3 is given with its conserved first and last residue. A D gene is named only where the DNA matches it firmly. Clone size, where shown, is once, few, many, or a class for clones that have expanded.

cdr3_length	v_call	j_call	d_call	clone_size	cdr3_aa	cdr3_nt
13	TRBV19	TRBJ1-2	NA	NA	CASSSDLSYGYTF	TGTGCCAGTAGTTCTGACCTCTCCTATGGCTACACCTTC
12	TRBV29-1	TRBJ1-1	NA	NA	CSVTLMNTEAFF	TGCAGCGTTACATTGATGAACACTGAAGCTTTCTTT
17	TRBV7-2	TRBJ2-1	NA	NA	CASSLFPGRGAYNEQFF	TGTGCCAGCAGCTTATTTCCCGGGCGGGGAGCATACAATGAGCAGTTCTTC
15	TRBV2	TRBJ2-7	TRBD1	NA	CASRNTGTGNYEQYF	TGTGCCAGCCGGAACACCGGGACAGGGAACTACGAGCAGTACTTC
14	TRBV27	TRBJ1-2	TRBD1	NA	CASSLVGQGYGYTF	TGTGCCAGCAGTTTAGTTGGACAGGGCTATGGCTACACCTTC
14	TRBV27	TRBJ2-3	NA	NA	CASSPGTDTDTQYF	TGTGCCAGCAGTCCAGGGACCGACACAGATACGCAGTATTTT
15	TRBV5-4	TRBJ2-1	TRBD2	NA	CASSVLAGGHIEQFF	TGTGCCAGCAGCGTCCTAGCGGGGGGGCATATTGAGCAGTTCTTC
14	TRBV2	TRBJ2-7	TRBD1	NA	CASSGSDRVHEQYF	TGTGCCAGCAGTGGGAGCGACAGGGTCCACGAGCAGTACTTC
16	TRBV5-1	TRBJ2-7	TRBD2	NA	CASSLVGGGREYEQYF	TGCGCCAGCAGCTTGGTAGGCGGGGGGCGCGAATACGAGCAGTACTTC
15	TRBV7-9	TRBJ2-5	TRBD1	NA	CASSLGQLTQETQYF	TGTGCCAGCAGCCTGGGACAGCTTACCCAAGAGACCCAGTACTTC
18	TRBV15	TRBJ2-2	TRBD2	NA	CATSRELAGGPNTGELFF	TGTGCCACCAGCAGAGAACTAGCGGGGGGGCCAAACACCGGGGAGCTGTTTTTT
15	TRBV27	TRBJ2-7	TRBD2	NA	CASNLAGGRYYEQYF	TGTGCCAGCAATTTAGCGGGGGGGCGATACTACGAGCAGTACTTC
13	TRBV18	TRBJ2-1	NA	once	CASSPPVSNEQFF	TGTGCCAGCTCACCACCGGTTAGCAATGAGCAGTTCTTC
16	TRBV11-2	TRBJ2-2	NA	NA	CASSLASGSKVGELFF	TGTGCCAGCAGCTTAGCATCAGGCAGTAAGGTCGGGGAGCTGTTTTTT
13	TRBV5-6	TRBJ1-5	NA	NA	CASSSTQGQPQHF	TGTGCCAGCAGCTCCACCCAGGGTCAGCCCCAGCATTTT
14	TRBV2	TRBJ2-2	NA	NA	CASSKDANTGELFF	TGTGCCAGCAGTAAAGACGCGAACACCGGGGAGCTGTTTTTT
15	TRBV2	TRBJ2-3	TRBD2	few	CASESSGRSTDTQYF	TGTGCCAGCGAAAGTAGCGGGAGAAGCACAGATACGCAGTATTTT
13	TRBV6-1	TRBJ2-1	NA	NA	CASNEEGHNEQFF	TGTGCCAGCAACGAAGAAGGACACAATGAGCAGTTCTTC
15	TRBV7-9	TRBJ1-2	TRBD1	NA	CASSLAEQGDSGYTF	TGTGCCAGCAGCTTAGCTGAACAGGGGGATTCTGGCTACACCTTC
14	TRBV7-6	TRBJ1-2	NA	once	CASSLEEGHYGYTF	TGTGCCAGCAGCTTAGAAGAGGGGCACTATGGCTACACCTTC
15	TRBV30	TRBJ1-1	TRBD1	NA	CAWISGTDLNTEAFF	TGTGCCTGGATCTCCGGGACAGACCTGAACACTGAAGCTTTCTTT
15	TRBV5-4	TRBJ2-5	TRBD2	NA	CASSFMGLAERTQYF	TGTGCCAGCAGCTTTATGGGGCTAGCGGAACGGACCCAGTACTTC